The 13 T cell receptor beta chains given below trace back to one sample, sequenced in a study of technical replicates of blood from a handful of donors. Profiling relied on immunoSEQ multiplex PCR, and the TCRdb table lists in-frame clones only, not all of them. The sample lists tens of thousands of clones, roughly nine tenths occurring once. Sequencing was done on a sample of T cells isolated from PBMCs. The receptor set was obtained from a human donor in good health.

On this clone itself: Other DNA sequences in this specimen translate into the identical CDR3. The J gene is TRBJ1-1, the V gene TRBV30; perhaps TRBD1 as D (5 bases). Germline V gene data show CDR1 as GTSNPN and CDR2 as SVGIG (reference sequence). V shed 0 bases and J shed 1 base, with 6 bases lying between them. This CDR3 is built from 13 residues. CDR3 sequence (DNA): TGTGCCTGGAGTGTTCAGGGGAACACTGAAGCTTTCTTT. Protein: CAWSVQGNTEAFF.

Written as DNA, the CDR3 is TGCGCCAGCACTCACAGGGGGCAGGTGAACACTGAAGCTTTCTTT. This codes for CASTHRGQVNTEAFF. The chain carries TRBV5-1 and TRBJ1-1; 9 bases agree with TRBD1. The germline gives CDR1 SGHRS, CDR2 YFSETQ. V lost 6 bases, J lost 0 bases, and 6 bases stayed unmatched. CDR3 length: 15 residues.

This clone appeared a single time. The rearrangement joins TRBV19 to TRBJ2-1, with TRBD1 identical over 8 bases. Trimming at V came to 3 bases and at J to 7 bases, leaving 11 bases not matched to a gene. Germline V gene sequence: CDR1 LNHDA, CDR2 SQIVND (reference sequence). This CDR3 comprises 16 residues. This CDR3 is CASSMPGQGAGNEQFF. The CDR3 nucleotides are TGTGCCAGTAGTATGCCAGGGCAGGGGGCAGGGAATGAGCAGTTCTTC.

This clone has only one observation. Other nucleotide sequences in the sample specify the same CDR3. The gene calls are TRBV5-1 and TRBJ2-7; weak D call: TRBD1 (5 bases). Deletions cut 0 bases from V and 0 bases from J, with 7 bases between. Germline V lookup: CDR1 SGHRS, CDR2 YFSETQ. The length of the CDR3 is 14 residues. DNA of the CDR3: TGCGCCAGCAGCTTGGACAGGCCCTCCTACGAGCAGTACTTC. Protein sequence: CASSLDRPSYEQYF.

This clone has more than one count but fewer than ten. The gene calls are TRBV6-1 and TRBJ1-5; D gene uncertain. The CDR3 spans 14 residues. Germline CDR1 reads MNHNS; CDR2 reads SASEGT. Trimming left V 4 bases short and J 7 bases short, with 14 bases between. The CDR3: CASSVSQDSQPQHF. The CDR3 DNA is TGTGCCAGCAGTGTTTCCCAGGATTCGCAGCCCCAGCATTTT.

The chain carries TRBV28 and TRBJ1-4; D perhaps matches TRBD1 (5 bases). The CDR3 spans 15 residues. V was cut by 2 bases and J by 8 bases, with 15 bases left in between. Germline CDR1 reads MDHEN; CDR2 reads SYDVKM. The CDR3 sequence is CASSLGGRVAEKLFF. The CDR3 coding sequence is TGTGCCAGCAGTTTAGGGGGGAGAGTCGCCGAAAAACTGTTTTTT.

The rearrangement joins TRBV6-5 to TRBJ1-2, with D possibly being TRBD1 (6 bases). CDR1 and CDR2 (germline): MNHEY, SVGAGI. V lost 6 bases and J lost 0, with 11 bases in between. The CDR3 sequence is 14 residues long. The CDR3 DNA sequence: TGTGCCAGCAGGCCGGGGGGCACTAACTATGGCTACACCTTC. Translating gives CASRPGGTNYGYTF.

This clone showed up just a few times. The gene calls are TRBV30 and TRBJ1-1; 7 positions agree with TRBD1. Germline CDR1 is GTSNPN and CDR2 is SVGIG (reference sequence). The CDR3 consists of 12 residues. V shed 6 bases and J 0 bases; nucleotides not matched to a gene: 1. The CDR3 bases are TGTGCCTGCGACAGGGTGAACACTGAAGCTTTCTTT. Translated, it gives CACDRVNTEAFF.

The V gene is TRBV2, the J gene TRBJ2-7, with D tentatively TRBD2 (5 bases). The CDR3 runs 14 residues. Trimming removed 4 bases from V and 1 base from J, with 11 bases in between. Looked up from germline, CDR1 is SNHLY and CDR2 is FYNNEI. CDR3 nucleotides: TGTGCCAGCAGTGGGACTTCGCCTTCCTACGAGCAGTACTTC. It is translated as CASSGTSPSYEQYF.

This sequence joins TRBV28 and TRBJ1-1, with TRBD1 matching over 7 bases. V dropped 2 bases and J dropped 6; count of bases not matched to a gene: 6. The CDR3 runs 14 residues. Germline CDR1 reads MDHEN; CDR2 reads SYDVKM. CDR3 bases: TGTGCCAGCAGTTTAAGAGACAGGGTTGCTGAAGCTTTCTTT. It is translated as CASSLRDRVAEAFF.

This sequence joins TRBV7-9 and TRBJ1-5; TRBD1 might be the D (5 bases). V was pared by 5 bases and J by 6 bases, with 11 bases between. Germline V gives CDR1 SEHNR, CDR2 FQNEAQ (reference sequence). The CDR3 sequence is 13 residues long. The CDR3, as DNA: TGTGCCAGCAGCCCAGACAGAACTCAGCCCCAGCATTTT. Translation gives CASSPDRTQPQHF.

The chain joins TRBV6-1 to TRBJ2-2; no clear D gene. The ends were cut back, 4 bases at V and 0 bases at J, with 6 bases in the middle. CDR1 and CDR2 from the germline V gene are MNHNS and SASEGT. The CDR3 contains 14 residues. Written as DNA, the CDR3 is TGTGCCAGCAGTGCCCTATCGAACACCGGGGAGCTGTTTTTT. Its protein product is CASSALSNTGELFF.

V and J are TRBV10-2 and TRBJ1-2, with 8 bases that match TRBD1. CDR1 and CDR2 (germline): WSHSY, SAAADI. Trimming cost V 2 bases and J 5 bases; bases outside gene matches: 4. CDR3 length: 14 amino acids. The CDR3 protein is CASSEGDRLYGYTF. CDR3 bases: TGCGCCAGCAGTGAGGGGGACAGGTTGTATGGCTACACCTTC.